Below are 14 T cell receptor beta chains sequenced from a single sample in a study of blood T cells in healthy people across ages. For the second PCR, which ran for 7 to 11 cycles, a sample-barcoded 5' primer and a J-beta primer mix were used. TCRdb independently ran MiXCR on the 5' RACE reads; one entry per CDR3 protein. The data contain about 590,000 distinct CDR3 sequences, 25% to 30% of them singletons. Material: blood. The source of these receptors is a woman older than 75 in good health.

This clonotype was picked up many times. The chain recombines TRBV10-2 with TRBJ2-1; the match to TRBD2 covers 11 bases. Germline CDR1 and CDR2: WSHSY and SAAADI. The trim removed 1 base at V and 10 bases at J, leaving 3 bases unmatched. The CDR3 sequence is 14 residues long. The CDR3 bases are TGCGCCAGCAGTGAGTTTCGGACTAGCGGGGAGCAGTTCTTC. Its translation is CASSEFRTSGEQFF.

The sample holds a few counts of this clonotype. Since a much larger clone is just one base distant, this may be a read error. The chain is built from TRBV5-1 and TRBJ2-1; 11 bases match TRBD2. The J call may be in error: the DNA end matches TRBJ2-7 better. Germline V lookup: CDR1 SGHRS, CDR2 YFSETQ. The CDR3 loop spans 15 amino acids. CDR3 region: CASRLAGESYNEQYF. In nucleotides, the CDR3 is TGCGCCAGCAGACTAGCGGGGGAGTCCTACAATGAGCAGTACTTC.

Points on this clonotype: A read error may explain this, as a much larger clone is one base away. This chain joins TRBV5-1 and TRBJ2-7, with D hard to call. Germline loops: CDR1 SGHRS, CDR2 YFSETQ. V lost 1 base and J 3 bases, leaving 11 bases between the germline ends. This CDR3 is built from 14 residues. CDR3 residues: CASSLTLGNYEQYF. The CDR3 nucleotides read TGCGCCAGCAGCTTGACCCTGGGAAACTACGAGCAGTACTTC.

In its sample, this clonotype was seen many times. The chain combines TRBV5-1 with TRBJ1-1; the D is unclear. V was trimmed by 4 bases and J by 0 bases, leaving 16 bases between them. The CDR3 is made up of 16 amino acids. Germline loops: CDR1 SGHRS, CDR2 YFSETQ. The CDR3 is CASSPMMTQLNTEAFF. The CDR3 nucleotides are TGCGCCAGCAGCCCGATGATGACACAACTGAACACTGAAGCTTTCTTT. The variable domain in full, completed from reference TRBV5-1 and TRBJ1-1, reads KAGVTQTPRYLIKTRGQQVTLSCSPISGHRSVSWYQQTPGQGLQFLFEYFSETQRNKGNFPGRFSGRQFSNSRSEMNVSTLELGDSALYLCASSPMMTQLNTEAFFGQGTRLTVV.

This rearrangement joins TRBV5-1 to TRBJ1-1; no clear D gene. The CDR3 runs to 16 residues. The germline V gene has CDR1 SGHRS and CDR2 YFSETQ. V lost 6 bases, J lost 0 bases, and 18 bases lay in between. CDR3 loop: CASNFSAGGVNTEAFF. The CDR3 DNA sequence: TGCGCCAGCAACTTTAGCGCGGGCGGGGTGAACACTGAAGCTTTCTTT.

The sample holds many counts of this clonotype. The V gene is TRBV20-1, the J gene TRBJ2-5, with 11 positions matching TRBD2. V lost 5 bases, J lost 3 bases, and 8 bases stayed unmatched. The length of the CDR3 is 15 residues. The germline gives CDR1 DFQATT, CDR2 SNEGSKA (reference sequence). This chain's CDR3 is CSARLAGGLEETQYF. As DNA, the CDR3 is TGCAGTGCTCGCCTAGCGGGGGGCCTCGAAGAGACCCAGTACTTC.

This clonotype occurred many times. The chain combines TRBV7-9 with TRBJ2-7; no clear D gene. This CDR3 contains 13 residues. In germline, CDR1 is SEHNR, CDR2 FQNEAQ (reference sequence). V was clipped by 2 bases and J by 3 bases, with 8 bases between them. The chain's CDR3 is CASSLRMYYEQYF. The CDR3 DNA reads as TGTGCCAGCAGCTTACGGATGTACTACGAGCAGTACTTC. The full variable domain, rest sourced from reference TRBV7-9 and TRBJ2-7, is DTGVSQNPRHKITKRGQNVTFRCDPISEHNRLYWYRQTLGQGPEFLTYFQNEAQLEKSRLLSDRFSAERPKGSFSTLEIQRTEQGDSAMYLCASSLRMYYEQYFGPGTRLTVT.

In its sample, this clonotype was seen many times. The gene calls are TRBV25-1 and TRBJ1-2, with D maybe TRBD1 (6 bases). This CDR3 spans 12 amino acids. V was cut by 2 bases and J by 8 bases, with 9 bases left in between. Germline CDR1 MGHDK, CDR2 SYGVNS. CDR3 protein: CASSEGGGGYTF. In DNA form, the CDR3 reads TGTGCCAGCAGTGAAGGGGGGGGCGGCTACACCTTC.

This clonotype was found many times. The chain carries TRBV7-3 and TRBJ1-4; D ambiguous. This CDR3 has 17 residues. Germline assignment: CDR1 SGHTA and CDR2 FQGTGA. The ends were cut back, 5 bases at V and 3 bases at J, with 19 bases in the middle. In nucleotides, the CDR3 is TGTGCCAGCAGCCTAGTGGGAGGGTCCGGATCTAATGAAAAACTGTTTTTT. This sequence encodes CASSLVGGSGSNEKLFF.

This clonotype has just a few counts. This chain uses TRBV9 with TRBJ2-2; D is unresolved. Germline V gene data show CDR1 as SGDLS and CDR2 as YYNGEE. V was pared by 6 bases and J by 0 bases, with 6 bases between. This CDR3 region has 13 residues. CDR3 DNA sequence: TGTGCCAGCACCCAGGCGAACACCGGGGAGCTGTTTTTT. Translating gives CASTQANTGELFF.

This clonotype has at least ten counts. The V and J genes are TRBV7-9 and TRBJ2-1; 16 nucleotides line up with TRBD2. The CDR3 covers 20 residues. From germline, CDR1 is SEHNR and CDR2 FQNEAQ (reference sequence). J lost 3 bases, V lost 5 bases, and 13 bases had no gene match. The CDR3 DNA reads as TGTGCCAGCAGCCCCAGGGATCCAGGGACTAGCGGGGGGGGCTACAATGAGCAGTTCTTC. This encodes CASSPRDPGTSGGGYNEQFF.

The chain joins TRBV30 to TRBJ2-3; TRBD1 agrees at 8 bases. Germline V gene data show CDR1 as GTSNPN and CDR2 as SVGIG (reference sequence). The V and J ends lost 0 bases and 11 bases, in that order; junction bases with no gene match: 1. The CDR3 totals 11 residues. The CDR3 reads CAWSVGTGQYF. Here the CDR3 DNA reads TGTGCCTGGAGTGTAGGGACAGGGCAGTATTTT.

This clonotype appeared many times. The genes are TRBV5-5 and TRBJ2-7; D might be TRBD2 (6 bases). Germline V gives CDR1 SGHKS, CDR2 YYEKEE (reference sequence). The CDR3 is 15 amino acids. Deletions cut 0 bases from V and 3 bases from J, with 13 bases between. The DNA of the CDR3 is TGTGCCAGCAGCTTGGGTCCCGGAGGGAACTACGAGCAGTACTTC. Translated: CASSLGPGGNYEQYF.

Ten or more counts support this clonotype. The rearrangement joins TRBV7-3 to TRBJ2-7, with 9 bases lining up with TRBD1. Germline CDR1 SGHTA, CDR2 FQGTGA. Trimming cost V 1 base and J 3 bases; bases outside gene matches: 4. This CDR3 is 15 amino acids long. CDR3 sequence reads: CASSLMPGQGYEQYF. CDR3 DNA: TGTGCCAGCAGCTTAATGCCGGGACAGGGCTACGAGCAGTACTTC. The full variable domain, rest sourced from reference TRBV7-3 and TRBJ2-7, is GAGVSQTPSNKVTEKGKYVELRCDPISGHTALYWYRQSLGQGPEFLIYFQGTGAADDSGLPNDRFFAVRPEGSVSTLKIQRTERGDSAVYLCASSLMPGQGYEQYFGPGTRLTVT.